The 21 T cell receptor beta chains below all came from one sample that was sequenced in a study of CD4 and CD8 cells across lung adenocarcinoma regions. TCRdb re-called the PCR reads through MiXCR, storing one row per CDR3 protein. Of tens of thousands of distinct CDR3 sequences listed, about 51% are singletons. The material sequenced was CD4+ T cells from the center of a lung tumor. Receptors were obtained from a male donor with lung adenocarcinoma. The CD4 and CD8 labels of this study may be unreliable.

On this clonotype: The junction departs from the called germline gene at one end, perhaps through a read error. The chain recombines TRBV10-1 with TRBJ2-5, with TRBD2 matching 7 bases. The CDR3 sequence is 14 residues long. CDR1 and CDR2 (germline): WNHNN, SYGVQD (reference sequence). The CDR3, as DNA: TGCGCGGGGCGTGGGGGAGGGGCCACAGATACCCAGTATTTC. It specifies CAGRGGGATDTQYF.

In the case of this clonotype: One end of the junction varies from germline; a read error may be responsible. The chain has TRBV25-1 and TRBJ2-3; the D gene is possibly TRBD2 (6 bases). In germline, CDR1 is MGHDK, CDR2 SYGVNS. The CDR3 length is 16 residues. The CDR3 DNA reads as TGTGCCAGCAGGGGATTGGGGGGACGGCACACAGAGACGCAGTATTTT. Translating it yields CASRGLGGRHTETQYF.

V is TRBV9 and J is TRBJ2-4, with 8 bases fitting TRBD2. The J call may be mistaken, given a closer DNA end match to TRBJ2-3. The germline CDR1 and CDR2 sequences are SGDLS and YYNGEE. The CDR3 spans 17 residues. CDR3 amino acids: CASSPGGGSYSKNTQYF. In DNA form, the CDR3 reads TGTGCCAGCAGCCCGGGGGGGGGGTCGTATAGCAAAAACACTCAGTATTTT.

V gene TRBV20-1 combines with J gene TRBJ2-1; the D gene could be TRBD1 or TRBD2 (5 bases each). The CDR3 is 14 residues long. Germline-derived CDR1 and CDR2 are DFQATT and SNEGSKA (reference sequence). Trimming removed 6 bases from V and 4 bases from J, with 16 bases in between. CDR3 sequence (DNA): TGCAGTGCGCCCGGGACCATAGGGTACAATGAGCAGTTCTTC. Translating it yields CSAPGTIGYNEQFF.

This chain joins TRBV6-1 and TRBJ2-1, with D maybe TRBD2 (6 bases). Matching the DNA end better, TRBJ2-7 makes the J call doubtful. The germline gives CDR1 MNHNS, CDR2 SASEGT. The CDR3 extends over 15 amino acids. CDR3 protein: CASRGAGLSPYEQYF. CDR3 sequence (DNA): TGTGCCAGCAGAGGGGCGGGACTTTCTCCCTACGAGCAGTACTTC.

In DNA form, the CDR3 reads TGTGCCAGCAGCTTAGGGGGGTCCCTTGGCAATGAGCAGTTCTTC. Amino acids: CASSLGGSLGNEQFF. The gene calls are TRBV7-2 and TRBJ2-1, with D possibly called TRBD1 or TRBD2 (5 bases each). Trimming removed 1 base at V and 6 bases at J, with 13 bases between. This CDR3 has 15 residues. Germline V gene sequence: CDR1 SGHTA, CDR2 FQGNSA.

The CDR3 sequence: CASRSGLGGGVRDTQYF. CDR3 nucleotide sequence: TGTGCCAGCAGATCGGGGCTAGGGGGAGGTGTCCGAGATACGCAGTACTTC. The genes are TRBV27 and TRBJ2-3; D possibly matches TRBD1 or TRBD2 (6 bases each). Gene TRBJ2-7 matches the end of the DNA better, so the J call may be wrong. Germline V gives CDR1 MNHEY, CDR2 SMNVEV (reference sequence). This CDR3 has 17 amino acids.

V is TRBV28 and J is TRBJ2-5; 7 nucleotides align to TRBD1. V lost 3 bases and J lost 0; bases outside the gene matches: 1. There are 14 residues in the CDR3. Germline-derived CDR1 and CDR2 are MDHEN and SYDVKM. In nucleotides, the CDR3 is TGTGCCAGCAGTTTCGGGACAGACCAAGAGACCCAGTACTTC. This codes for CASSFGTDQETQYF.

This clonotype was recorded at least ten times. For the CDR3, the DNA is TGTGCCACCAGCAGAGAGGGGCAAGAGACCCAGTACTTC. Its translation is CATSREGQETQYF. The chain has TRBV15 and TRBJ2-5; D unresolved. The CDR3 extends over 13 amino acids. From germline, CDR1 is LNHNV and CDR2 YYDKDF (reference sequence). Trimming cost V 0 bases and J 2 bases, with 4 bases left between them.

As for this clonotype: The junction departs from the called germline gene at one end, perhaps through a read error. This chain uses TRBV6-1 with TRBJ2-2, with 7 bases identical to TRBD1. The CDR3 has 15 amino acids. Germline CDR1 and CDR2: MNHNS and SASEGT. CDR3 DNA: TGTGCCAGCGGACTCCAGGCCGTAAGCACAGGGGAGCAGTTTTTT. Encoded protein: CASGLQAVSTGEQFF.

J is TRBJ2-1 and V is TRBV27; no reliable D call. The CDR3 totals 14 residues. V was shortened by 6 bases and J by 5 bases, with 14 bases between the two germline ends. Germline V gene sequence: CDR1 MNHEY, CDR2 SMNVEV (reference sequence). The CDR3 DNA is TGTGCCAGCAGCCCCGGATTCGGTCACAATGAGCAGTTCTTC. It translates to CASSPGFGHNEQFF.

This clonotype was observed at least ten times. The V and J genes are TRBV27 and TRBJ2-5, with no clear D. Trimming removed 2 bases from V and 6 bases from J, with 10 bases in between. The length of the CDR3 is 13 residues. Germline lookup yields CDR1 MNHEY and CDR2 SMNVEV (reference sequence). The DNA of the CDR3 is TGTGCCAGCAGTTTAAGGCGTCGGCAGACCCAGTACTTC. As protein: CASSLRRRQTQYF.

This clonotype was recorded many times. The genes are TRBV27 and TRBJ2-1, with TRBD2 matching over 8 bases. The J call may be wrong; the DNA end is better matched by TRBJ2-4. This CDR3 is 13 amino acids long. CDR1 and CDR2 from the germline V gene are MNHEY and SMNVEV (reference sequence). CDR3 in amino acids: CASSSGGGATQYF. For the CDR3, the DNA is TGTGCCAGCAGTTCCGGGGGGGGGGCCACTCAGTACTTC.

V and J are TRBV7-1 and TRBJ2-2; D gene ambiguous. The J call is doubtful: the DNA matches TRBJ2-3 better. TRBV7-1 is noted as an ORF with a role that remains uncertain. This CDR3 is built from 15 residues. The chain's CDR3 is CASSLQAGIPEKQYF. The CDR3 DNA is TGTGCCAGCAGCCTCCAGGCTGGGATTCCAGAGAAGCAGTATTTT.

A note on this clonotype: This sequence may be a read error, since a much larger clone differs from it by one base. Because it lacks the conserved phenylalanine or tryptophan at the end, this CDR3 is likely a read error. The chain recombines TRBV6-1 with TRBJ1-1; D remains ambiguous. The CDR3 contains 11 residues. Deletions cut 7 bases from V and 6 bases from J, with 9 bases between. Germline V gene data show CDR1 as MNHNS and CDR2 as SASEGT. This CDR3 reads CASKGPAEAFS. In DNA form, the CDR3 reads TGTGCCAGCAAAGGGCCCGCTGAAGCTTTCTCT.

This chain links TRBV9 with TRBJ2-1; possibly TRBD1 or TRBD2 for D (5 bases each). This CDR3 comprises 12 residues. V dropped 4 bases and J dropped 5 bases, with 7 bases sitting between them. The germline V gene has CDR1 SGDLS and CDR2 YYNGEE. For the CDR3, the DNA is TGTGCCAGCAGCCGGGACGACAATGAGCAGTTCTTC. Translated: CASSRDDNEQFF.

A note on this clonotype: The junction shows a germline mismatch at one end, possibly a read error. V and J are TRBV7-2 and TRBJ2-2; TRBD1 or TRBD2 may be the D gene (7 bases each). There are 15 residues in the CDR3. Germline V lookup: CDR1 SGHTA, CDR2 FQGNSA. DNA of the CDR3: TGTGCCAGCAGCTTAGATCGCGGGAGCACAGGGGAGCTGTATTTT. It codes for CASSLDRGSTGELYF.

The chain recombines TRBV10-2 with TRBJ2-7; no reliable D call. The tail of the sequence fits TRBJ2-5 better, so the J call may be wrong. The CDR3 contains 14 residues. Germline V gene data show CDR1 as WSHSY and CDR2 as SAAADI. The CDR3 DNA reads as TGCGCCAGCAGTGAGCGGTCAGAACAAGAGACCCAGTACTTC. Its protein is CASSERSEQETQYF.

The chain joins TRBV6-1 to TRBJ2-3; tentatively, D is TRBD2 (5 bases). V was trimmed by 8 bases and J by 11 bases, leaving 20 bases between them. The CDR3 is 13 residues long. Germline-derived CDR1 and CDR2 are MNHNS and SASEGT. The DNA of the CDR3 is TGTGCCAGCCGGTCTGGGAGCAACGATGAGCAGTATTTT. Translation: CASRSGSNDEQYF.

This clonotype was seen just once. This chain joins TRBV5-4 and TRBJ2-1; TRBD1 matches 7 bases. The germline V gene has CDR1 SGHNT and CDR2 YYREEE (reference sequence). The CDR3 totals 14 residues. V was pared by 7 bases and J by 4 bases, with 8 bases of the junction left unmatched. The chain's CDR3 is CASGAAGGYNEQFF. In nucleotides, the CDR3 is TGTGCCAGCGGGGCGGCAGGGGGTTACAATGAGCAGTTCTTC.

Relative to its sample, this clonotype is medium-sized (0.01 to 0.1%). The chain is built from TRBV6-1 and TRBJ2-1; unclear D gene. Germline assignment: CDR1 MNHNS and CDR2 SASEGT. The CDR3 extends over 13 amino acids. Between the trimmed V and J ends, which lost 1 base and 10 bases, there was a span of 11 bases. CDR3 sequence: CASSEGGPREQFF. The DNA for the CDR3 is TGTGCCAGCAGTGAAGGGGGTCCACGGGAGCAGTTCTTC.